Listed here are 8 T cell receptor beta chains from one sample, sequenced in a study of Ad26.COV2.S vaccination and SARS-CoV-2 variants. Using immunoSEQ multiplex PCR, the repertoire was profiled, and TCRdb retains in-frame clones only, with some absent. The sample carries about 680,000 clones, roughly nine tenths recorded once. Indicated treatment: 15 to 20 received Ad26.COV2.S at low or high dose, single or two shots; about 5 received placebo; per-sample allocation not given. Repertoires come from day 63 after the first vaccine or placebo injection. The sequenced sample was peripheral blood, obtained in a trial of Ad26.COV2.S vaccine versus placebo. These receptors were taken from a person aged 18-60 years who received the Ad26.COV2.S COVID-19 vaccine or a placebo.

CDR3 loop: CASSFVLAGLNEQFF. CDR3 sequence (DNA): TGTGCCAGCAGCTTCGTACTAGCGGGACTCAATGAGCAGTTCTTC. This chain connects TRBV11-2 to TRBJ2-1; 10 bases match TRBD2. Germline CDR1 is SGHAT and CDR2 is FQNNGV. The CDR3 is made up of 15 amino acids. Unmatched junction bases numbered 5, after V lost 3 bases and J lost 6 bases. The full variable domain, rest sourced from reference TRBV11-2 and TRBJ2-1, is EAGVAQSPRYKIIEKRQSVAFWCNPISGHATLYWYQQILGQGPKLLIQFQNNGVVDDSQLPKDRFSAERLKGVDSTLKIQPAKLEDSAVYLCASSFVLAGLNEQFFGPGTRLTVL.

The chain carries TRBV11-3 and TRBJ2-7; 7 bases are a match to TRBD1. The CDR3 runs to 15 residues. Germline V lookup: CDR1 SGHNT, CDR2 YENEEA. Trimming removed 1 base from V and 6 bases from J; junction bases left unmatched: 9. The chain's CDR3 is CASSLAHLPGGEQYF. In nucleotides, the CDR3 is TGTGCCAGCAGCTTAGCCCACCTTCCAGGGGGCGAGCAGTACTTC.

J is TRBJ1-2 and V is TRBV13, with TRBD1 as a possible D gene (6 bases). V was trimmed by 4 bases and J by 4 bases, leaving 22 bases between them. Germline V gene data show CDR1 as PRHDT and CDR2 as FYEKMQ (reference sequence). There are 17 residues in the CDR3. The CDR3 region is CASSYSPLGALGYGYTF. CDR3 nucleotide sequence: TGTGCCAGCAGCTACTCCCCTCTGGGGGCGCTTGGCTATGGCTACACCTTC. The full variable domain, completed using reference TRBV13 and TRBJ1-2, is AAGVIQSPRHLIKEKRETATLKCYPIPRHDTVYWYQQGPGQDPQFLISFYEKMQSDKGSIPDRFSAQQFSDYHSELNMSSLELGDSALYFCASSYSPLGALGYGYTFGSGTRLTVV.

This rearrangement joins TRBV3-1 (or the pseudogene TRBV3-2) to TRBJ2-5; D not resolved. Per the germline V gene, CDR1 is LGHDT and CDR2 is YNNKEL (reference sequence). V shed 0 bases and J shed 2 bases, with 10 bases lying between them. CDR3 length: 15 residues. CDR3 in amino acids: CASSQDGYGQETQYF. In DNA form, the CDR3 reads TGTGCCAGCAGCCAAGATGGTTACGGACAAGAGACCCAGTACTTC.

The chain joins TRBV10-3 to TRBJ2-5; 10 nucleotides agree with TRBD2. The CDR3 is 14 residues long. Trimming at V came to 3 bases and at J to 5 bases, leaving 3 bases not matched to a gene. CDR1 is ENHRY and CDR2 is SYGVKD in the germline V gene. The CDR3 is CAISEGTSAETQYF. CDR3 nucleotides: TGTGCCATCAGTGAAGGGACTAGCGCCGAGACCCAGTACTTC.

This chain joins TRBV29-1 and TRBJ1-5, with TRBD1 as a possible D gene (5 bases). V lost 2 bases and J 6 bases, leaving 14 bases between the germline ends. The CDR3 has 14 amino acids. Germline CDR1 SQVTM, CDR2 ANQGSEA. CDR3 residues: CSVETGGRGQPQHF. The CDR3, as DNA: TGCAGCGTTGAAACCGGGGGTAGGGGTCAGCCCCAGCATTTT.

The rearrangement links TRBV7-2 to TRBJ1-2; D unresolved. Germline V lookup: CDR1 SGHTA, CDR2 FQGNSA. V was pared by 1 base and J by 6 bases, with 15 bases between. The CDR3 runs 15 residues. CDR3 nucleotide sequence: TGTGCCAGCAGCTTAGGTTTTCGCAGCCCGCATGGCTACACCTTC. Amino acid sequence: CASSLGFRSPHGYTF.

V is TRBV4-3 and J is TRBJ1-2; possibly TRBD1 for D (5 bases). V was pared by 0 bases and J by 7 bases, with 9 bases between. The CDR3 runs to 13 residues. The germline CDR1 and CDR2 sequences are LGHNA and YSLEER. The CDR3 nucleotides read TGCGCCAGCAGCCAAGATCGGGGGTCTGGCTACACCTTC. It specifies CASSQDRGSGYTF.